This TCR beta chain derives from a study of blood T cells in healthy people across ages. It was with a sample-barcoded 5' primer and a J-beta primer mix that a second PCR of roughly 7 to 12 cycles was run. TCRdb used MiXCR to reprocess the 5' RACE reads, holding one entry per CDR3 protein. The sample yields 750,000 or so distinct CDR3 sequences, about 25% seen once. This same sample was also part of a study on T cells of mothers and their children.

Sequencing was carried out using blood. This clonotype was sampled from a boy aged 5-17 years in good health.

CDR3 residues: CASSTRGGNIQYF. The CDR3 DNA reads as TGTGCCAGCAGTACAAGGGGAGGGAACATTCAGTACTTC. V usage is TRBV7-2 and J usage is TRBJ2-4; 7 bases are shared with TRBD2. V was pared by 6 bases and J by 7 bases, with 6 bases of the junction left unmatched. CDR1 and CDR2 from the germline V gene are SGHTA and FQGNSA. The CDR3 has 13 residues.